Shown below are 8 T cell receptor beta chains from a single sample sequenced in a study of OX40 agonist ivuxolimab in advanced cancers. Assay: immunoSEQ multiplex PCR; the TCRdb copy retains only in-frame clones and omits some. Of around 83,000 clones in the sample, around 85% were seen once. Sequencing was performed on CD4+ or CD8+ T cells sorted from blood, taken in a trial of the OX40 agonist ivuxolimab. The receptors shown here come from an adult with an advanced solid tumor such as melanoma, head and neck, liver or kidney cancer.

Concerning this clone itself: At the DNA level, this CDR3 is encoded by other sequences in the same sample as well. This chain connects TRBV18 to TRBJ2-5, with TRBD2 matching over 8 bases. CDR1 is KGHSH and CDR2 is LQKENI in the germline V gene. This CDR3 comprises 13 residues. The ends lost 2 bases at V and 4 bases at J; junction bases unmatched: 0. CDR3 protein: CASSPGLAETQYF. The CDR3 nucleotides read TGTGCCAGCTCACCAGGACTAGCAGAGACCCAGTACTTC.

This clone appeared once. The chain joins TRBV10-3 to TRBJ1-2, with a possible D match to TRBD1 (6 bases). Per the germline V gene, CDR1 is ENHRY and CDR2 is SYGVKD. V was pared by 0 bases and J by 4 bases, with 15 bases between. The CDR3 is made up of 16 amino acids. CDR3 sequence (DNA): TGTGCCATCAGTGAGTCGGTTCTTCCAGGGGTCTATGGCTACACCTTC. Translation: CAISESVLPGVYGYTF.

V and J are TRBV7-2 and TRBJ2-3; 8 nucleotides line up with TRBD2. The CDR3 has 13 amino acids. Germline CDR1 SGHTA, CDR2 FQGNSA. Trimming removed 6 bases from V and 1 base from J; junction bases left unmatched: 0. CDR3 sequence (DNA): TGTGCCAGCAGGACTAGCGGCACAGATACGCAGTATTTT. This gives the protein CASRTSGTDTQYF.

This chain connects TRBV7-9 to TRBJ2-2, with D hard to call. The germline V gene encodes CDR1 SEHNR and CDR2 FQNEAQ (reference sequence). V was trimmed by 3 bases and J by 10 bases, leaving 3 bases between them. This CDR3 contains 10 residues. CDR3 residues: CASSFEELFF. The CDR3 DNA sequence: TGTGCCAGCAGCTTCGAGGAGCTGTTTTTT.

Note on this clone: Other DNA sequences in this specimen translate into the identical CDR3. V usage is TRBV11-3 and J usage is TRBJ1-6; 7 bases are a match to TRBD1. The CDR3 extends over 18 amino acids. Germline CDR1 and CDR2: SGHNT and YENEEA. V shed 0 bases, J shed 0 bases, and the junction held 5 bases outside the gene matches. CDR3 sequence reads: CASSLDQGGSSYNSPLHF. CDR3 DNA sequence: TGTGCCAGCAGCTTAGACCAGGGGGGAAGCTCCTATAATTCACCCCTCCACTTT. The variable domain in full, with the rest retrieved from reference TRBV11-3 and TRBJ1-6, is EAGVVQSPRYKIIEKKQPVAFWCNPISGHNTLYWYLQNLGQGPELLIRYENEEAVDDSQLPKDRFSAERLKGVDSTLKIQPAELGDSAVYLCASSLDQGGSSYNSPLHFGNGTRLTVT.

This clone was seen once. V gene TRBV4-2 combines with J gene TRBJ2-2; D may be TRBD1 (6 bases). Trimming shortened V by 3 bases and J by 0 bases, and 14 bases separated the two germline ends. The CDR3 sequence is 17 residues long. In germline, CDR1 is LGHNA, CDR2 YNFKEQ. This chain's CDR3 is CASSHPQGGTNTGELFF. The CDR3 DNA reads TGTGCCAGCAGCCACCCACAAGGGGGTACGAACACCGGGGAGCTGTTTTTT.

This clone showed up just a few times. The V gene is TRBV5-4, the J gene TRBJ1-2; D gene uncertain. CDR1 is SGHNT and CDR2 is YYREEE in the germline V gene (reference sequence). V was shortened by 4 bases and J by 4 bases, with 20 bases between the two germline ends. The CDR3 consists of 16 residues. CDR3 bases: TGTGCCAGCAGCCCCGCAGGACCTTGGGCCTCCTATGGCTACACCTTC. Translating it yields CASSPAGPWASYGYTF.

V gene TRBV29-1 combines with J gene TRBJ2-5; no clear D gene. The germline V gene has CDR1 SQVTM and CDR2 ANQGSEA. The V and J ends lost 6 bases and 3 bases respectively, with 17 bases between them. The CDR3 loop spans 14 amino acids. The CDR3 spells CSVRRGIWEETQYF. The CDR3 bases are TGCAGCGTGAGGCGCGGCATATGGGAAGAGACCCAGTACTTC.